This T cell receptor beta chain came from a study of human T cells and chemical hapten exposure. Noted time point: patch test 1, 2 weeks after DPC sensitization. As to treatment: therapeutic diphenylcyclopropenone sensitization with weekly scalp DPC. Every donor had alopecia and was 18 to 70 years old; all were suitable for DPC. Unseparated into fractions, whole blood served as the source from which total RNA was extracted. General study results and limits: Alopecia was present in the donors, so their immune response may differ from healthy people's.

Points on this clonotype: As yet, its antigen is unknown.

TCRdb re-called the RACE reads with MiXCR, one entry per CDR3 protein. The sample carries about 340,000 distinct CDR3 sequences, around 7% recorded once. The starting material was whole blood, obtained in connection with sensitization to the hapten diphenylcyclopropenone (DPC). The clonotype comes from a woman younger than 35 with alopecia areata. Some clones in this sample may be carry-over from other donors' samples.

The CDR3 DNA sequence: TGTGCCAGCAGTTTGTCTAGCGGGGAGCTGTTTTTT. The encoded protein is CASSLSSGELFF. This sequence joins TRBV12-3 or TRBV12-4 and TRBJ2-2; unclear D gene. This CDR3 is 12 amino acids long. Trimming removed 3 bases from V and 7 bases from J, with 6 bases in between.